This T cell receptor (beta chain) was sequenced for a study of shared clonotypes between healthy human individuals (dated by TCRdb to the early 2020s). With respect to the entire study: A few men and a couple of women, aged 18 to 49 years, made up the cohort. For each donor, CD4 naive and CD4 memory were each run on three plates, CD8 naive on two plates, and CD8 memory on one plate. To increase sequencing depth and limit assay-specific biases, different laboratories used diverse techniques to prepare libraries and sequence TCR repertoires. To estimate repertoire size and how much clonotype sharing occurs between individuals, the study deeply sequenced the blood TCR repertoires of 5 or 6 healthy adults. Between about 0.8 and 8.9 billion PBMCs per donor were obtained by leukapheresis. The investigation overall reported the following: Sampling was restricted to blood, and TCR repertoires in tissue are likely to differ from TCR repertoires in blood. Pairwise subsampling indicated that sequencing depth was expected to affect the degree of clonotype sharing among donors. Rarefaction of sorted-subset datasets indicated incomplete sequencing despite the large sequencing depth. Higher generation probabilities were observed for clonotypes shared by all four sorted-subset donors than for non-shared clonotypes. The genetic and exposure-history diversity represented was limited by the small number of donors. Larger estimated clonotype richness was generally found for naive subsets than for memory subsets. About 5% of naive CD4, around 3.5% of naive CD8, 2.3% of memory CD4, and 0.35% to 0.4% of memory CD8 clonotypes were shared across several donors.

CDR3 length: 16 amino acids, cysteine to phenylalanine. Left in the record is the CDR3 DNA by itself, 48 bases read in frame from the first base. CDR1 and CDR2 are read off the germline V gene as SGHTA and FQGNSA. V gives up 5 bases and J gives up 6 bases, and the segment between their germline ends measures 20 bases. Using the deep immunoSEQ assay, TCR CDR3 regions were amplified from genomic DNA by multiplex PCR. Extracted genomic DNA from each cell subset was spread evenly across all wells of several immunoSEQ 96-well plates, with each plate serving as a replicate. For sorted subsets, roughly 200 ng of genomic DNA, equivalent to some 33,000 T cell genomes, went into each replicate PCR. Purified libraries were quantified with a Qubit 3.0 fluorometer, sized on a Bioanalyzer 2100, and re-quantified with the KAPA Library Quantification kit. Every immunoSEQ 96-well plate was sequenced on a separate single-read 150-cycle Illumina NextSeq 550 flow cell. The source study handled its data this way. The immunoSEQ output contained only junctional sequences without quality scores, so filtering could not match that applied to full-length reads. Sequences were annotated with PyIR, a Python wrapper for IgBLAST v1.9, using IMGT germline references to assign V/J genes and CDR3. Reads with weak V/J assignments (E-value above 1e-6), missing CDR3, stop codons, out-of-frame junctions, or ambiguous translated residues were removed. V3J clonotypes were defined as sequences sharing the same inferred V gene, J gene, and CDR3 amino acid sequence. Percentage overlap between repertoires was computed as shared unique clonotypes divided by the size of the smaller repertoire. RTK rarefaction, the Chao1 estimator, and Recon v2.1 estimates of unobserved clonotypes were used to assess repertoire richness. Generation probabilities were computed with OLGA for all TCRbeta clonotypes obtained by the gDNA method from four donors. TCRdb mirrors the immuneACCESS table, restricted to in-frame sequences. Some clones are absent from its copies; in checked studies, under half trace to an unresolved V gene, and the reason for the others is unknown. The D gene and trimming were derived from the DNA, and the V and J assignments and clone size from that table. In this sample the table shows about 2.1 million clones, just under 95% of which occur a single time. The ten largest make up roughly 1.7% of the sample.

CD8 naive samples consisted of CD45RO-negative cells that were positively selected for CCR7, yielding a CD45RA+CCR7+ population without TemRA cells. Healthy HIV-negative adults with no recently reported acute infections or vaccinations were included as donors. All donors were Caucasian adults living in Nashville, Tennessee, USA. Blood was collected by leukapheresis, and PBMCs were isolated by Ficoll-Histopaque density gradient centrifugation and then cryopreserved in liquid nitrogen vapor phase. Analytical flow cytometry was used to check the purity and quantity of every magnetically sorted T cell population. From each sorted fraction, genomic DNA was isolated and quantified by UV absorbance on a Nanodrop 2000c. Points on this clone: Its antigen is still unknown. The sample holds no much larger clone one base away, and base qualities are not on file.

The chain is made from TRBV7-2 and TRBJ2-1; TRBD2 is perhaps the D gene, given 5 matching bases. The sample taken for sequencing was naive CD8+ T cells from PBMCs. The label giving this sample's cell subset or site can be read as: CD45RA+CCR7+. The sequence came from a man younger than 35 in good health. Some clones in this sample may be carry-over from other donors' samples. At the DNA level, the sequence is TGTGCCAGCAGCCCCAGTGGTGAGGGAGTTGGCAATGAGCAGTTCTTC. Its translation reads: CASSPSGEGVGNEQFF. Reference TRBV7-2 and TRBJ2-1 genes cover what lies past the CDR3, so the full variable domain is GAGVSQSPSNKVTEKGKDVELRCDPISGHTALYWYRQSLGQGLEFLIYFQGNSAPDKSGLPSDRFSAERTGGSVSTLTIQRTQQEDSAVYLCASSPSGEGVGNEQFFGPGTRLTVL.